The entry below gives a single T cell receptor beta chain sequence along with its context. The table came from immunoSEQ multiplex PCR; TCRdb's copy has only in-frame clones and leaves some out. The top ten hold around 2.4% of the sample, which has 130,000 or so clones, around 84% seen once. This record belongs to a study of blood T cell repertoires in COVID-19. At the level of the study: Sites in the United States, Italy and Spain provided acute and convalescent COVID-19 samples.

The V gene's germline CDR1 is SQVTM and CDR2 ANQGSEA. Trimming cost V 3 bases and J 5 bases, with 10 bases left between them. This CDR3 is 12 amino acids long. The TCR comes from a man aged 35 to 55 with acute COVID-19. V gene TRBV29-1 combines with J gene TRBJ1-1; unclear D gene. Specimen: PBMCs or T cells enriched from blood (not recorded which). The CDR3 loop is CSVDGVETEAFF. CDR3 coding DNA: TGCAGCGTTGACGGGGTTGAGACTGAAGCTTTCTTT.